The clone carrying this T cell receptor (beta chain) was counted only a few times. The antigen remains unidentified. Method: immunoSEQ multiplex PCR; TCRdb's copy keeps in-frame clones and lacks some. Counted here are 1.5 million to 2.5 million clones, about 94% occurring once; the ten biggest clones make up 0.9% to 1.5%. The data stem from a study of shared clonotypes between healthy human individuals. As for the study in general: Donors had three CD4 naive, three CD4 memory, two CD8 naive and one CD8 memory plate apiece.

Per the germline V gene, CDR1 is MGHRA and CDR2 is YSYEKL. Trimming removed 0 bases at V and 3 bases at J, with 8 bases between. The CDR3 spans 14 residues. It was CD45RO-negative cells, positively selected for CCR7, that made up naive CD8 cells, with terminally differentiated effector memory CD45RA+ cells excluded. Donors were healthy HIV-negative adults without recent acute infections or vaccinations. Study results and limitations: There were few donors, and this limited the genetic and exposure-history diversity represented. In a handful of donors, about 5% of naive CD4 clonotypes appeared in common.

This TCR was sampled from a man younger than 30 in good health. The genes are TRBV4-1 and TRBJ1-2; no clear D gene. Input material: naive CD8+ T cells sorted from blood. CDR3 sequence (DNA): TGCGCCAGCAGCCAAGACCCGGAGTACTATGGCTACACCTTC. The encoded protein is CASSQDPEYYGYTF.